The 25 T cell receptor beta chains listed next were all sequenced from one sample in a study of T cell repertoires in cytomegalovirus infection. Via MiXCR, TCRdb re-called the reads, giving one row per CDR3 protein. This repertoire shows 350,000 to 500,000 distinct CDR3 sequences, 31% found once; its top ten account for roughly 13%. What was sequenced was PBMCs. The receptor source for this set is a human donor in good health (CMV status not recorded). Some clones in this sample may be carry-over from other donors' samples.

This chain uses TRBV4-1 with TRBJ1-5; no clear D. Germline values: CDR1 MGHRA, CDR2 YSYEKL. V shed 3 bases and J shed 5 bases, with 14 bases lying between them. The CDR3 is made up of 15 amino acids. DNA for the CDR3: TGCGCCAGCAGCCATGTCCGGAGTAGGGATCAGCCCCAGCATTTT. It translates to CASSHVRSRDQPQHF.

With respect to this clonotype: It may be a read error: a sequence one base away is much more abundant. This chain uses TRBV7-8 with TRBJ1-1; no clear D gene. The V gene's germline CDR1 is SGHVS and CDR2 FQNEAQ. The CDR3 length is 15 residues. V was pared by 6 bases and J by 5 bases, with 19 bases between. Here the CDR3 reads CASRSSTAMGTEAFF. CDR3 sequence (DNA): TGTGCCAGCAGATCCTCGACCGCCATGGGGACTGAAGCTTTCTTT.

V and J are TRBV5-1 and TRBJ2-5; weak D call: TRBD1 (7 bases). Trimming took off 2 bases at V and 1 base at J, with 18 bases between the two ends. Looked up from germline, CDR1 is SGHRS and CDR2 is YFSETQ. The CDR3 consists of 17 residues. CDR3: CASSFGATQGGQETQYF. For the CDR3, the DNA is TGCGCCAGCAGCTTCGGCGCGACTCAGGGGGGCCAAGAGACCCAGTACTTC.

The chain employs TRBV19 and TRBJ2-5; D may be TRBD1 or TRBD2 (6 bases each). From germline, CDR1 is LNHDA and CDR2 SQIVND (reference sequence). Trimming removed 10 bases from V and 4 bases from J, with 16 bases in between. The CDR3 length is 13 residues. The chain's CDR3 is CAIRRARGETQYF. CDR3 DNA sequence: TGTGCCATTAGGAGGGCCAGGGGAGAGACCCAGTACTTC.

This clonotype was counted at least ten times. V and J are TRBV15 and TRBJ1-6; D ambiguous. The CDR3 loop spans 14 amino acids. Trimming removed 0 bases from V and 7 bases from J, with 7 bases in between. Germline V gene data show CDR1 as LNHNV and CDR2 as YYDKDF (reference sequence). In DNA, the CDR3 is TGTGCCACCAGCAGAGATAGAGAGAATTCACCCCTCCACTTT. Protein sequence: CATSRDRENSPLHF.

This clonotype came up once. Its ends do not fully match the called genes, so a read error is possible. This chain connects TRBV7-2 to TRBJ2-1; no firm D call. This CDR3 is 12 amino acids long. From germline, CDR1 is SGHTA and CDR2 FQGNSA. This chain's CDR3 is CASSLKVGEHFF. CDR3 DNA sequence: TGTGCCAGCAGCTTGAAAGTGGGTGAGCATTTCTTC.

This rearrangement joins TRBV10-3 to TRBJ2-7, with 12 bases that match TRBD2. In germline, CDR1 is ENHRY, CDR2 SYGVKD. V shed 4 bases, J shed 4 bases, and the junction held 8 bases outside the gene matches. This CDR3 spans 16 amino acids. CDR3 in DNA: TGTGCCATCAGTGCCCCCCCCGGACTAGCGGGGTACGAGCAGTACTTC. Its protein is CAISAPPGLAGYEQYF.

The DNA of the CDR3 is TGTGCCAGCAGCTTGGGCGTGGATGGCCCCTACGAGCAGTACTTC. This gives the protein CASSLGVDGPYEQYF. This chain connects TRBV5-6 to TRBJ2-7; D is unclear. The germline V and J ends were trimmed by 0 bases and 2 bases, with 12 bases remaining between them. CDR1 and CDR2 from the germline V gene are SGHDT and YYEEEE. This CDR3 is built from 15 residues.

The chain links TRBV29-1 to TRBJ1-5, with TRBD1 as a possible D gene (6 bases). V was pared by 7 bases and J by 7 bases, with 17 bases between. The CDR3 length is 13 residues. Germline assignment: CDR1 SQVTM and CDR2 ANQGSEA. The CDR3 DNA reads as TGCAGCGCAGAGCCAGGGGCGGGCCAGCCCCAGCATTTT. Translation: CSAEPGAGQPQHF.

To note about this clonotype: One end of the junction is discordant with germline, which a read error may explain. The J gene is TRBJ1-1, the V gene TRBV6-8, with TRBD1 as a possible D gene (5 bases). Germline-derived CDR1 and CDR2 are MNHGY and SAAAGT. CDR3 size: 15 residues. CDR3 coding DNA: TGTGCCAGAAGTTACGGGCTGGGAGGCGGGACTGAAGATTTCTTT. It codes for CARSYGLGGGTEDFF.

This clonotype was counted a few times. This chain uses TRBV4-1 with TRBJ2-1; 8 bases map to TRBD2. Per the germline V gene, CDR1 is MGHRA and CDR2 is YSYEKL. V dropped 1 base and J dropped 4; count of bases not matched to a gene: 9. The CDR3 loop spans 17 amino acids. As DNA, the CDR3 is TGCGCCAGCAGCCAAGTGCCTAGCGGGCGGGTATACAATGAGCAGTTCTTC. Protein: CASSQVPSGRVYNEQFF.

Only a few counts were recorded for this clonotype. The rearrangement uses TRBV6-5 and TRBJ1-4, with D possibly TRBD1 on 6 matching bases. Looked up from germline, CDR1 is MNHEY and CDR2 is SVGAGI. The CDR3 length is 15 residues. V lost 0 bases and J 7 bases, leaving 12 bases between the germline ends. The CDR3 DNA is TGTGCCAGCAGTTACTCGGGCTCCAGGGGTGAAAAACTGTTTTTT. Encoded protein: CASSYSGSRGEKLFF.

This clonotype was seen many times. The chain carries TRBV6-1 and TRBJ1-5; D uncertain. V dropped 0 bases and J dropped 6 bases, with 12 bases sitting between them. This CDR3 has 15 residues. The V gene's germline CDR1 is MNHNS and CDR2 SASEGT. CDR3 in DNA: TGTGCCAGCAGTGAAGCGCTGGCTAACCCTCAGCCCCAGCATTTT. It codes for CASSEALANPQPQHF.

This clonotype was counted only a few times. The V call is TRBV20-1, the J call TRBJ2-7; tentatively, D is TRBD1 (6 bases). The CDR3 loop spans 13 amino acids. The V gene lost 6 bases and the J gene lost 2 bases, with 14 bases spanning the gap. Germline-derived CDR1 and CDR2 are DFQATT and SNEGSKA (reference sequence). The CDR3 DNA follows: TGCAGTGCCGGAAGGACAGACGCCTACGAGCAGTACTTC. Translating gives CSAGRTDAYEQYF.

V gene TRBV7-9 combines with J gene TRBJ1-1; the match to TRBD1 covers 7 bases. The CDR3 covers 15 residues. V shed 5 bases, J shed 0 bases, and the junction held 6 bases outside the gene matches. Germline V gives CDR1 SEHNR, CDR2 FQNEAQ (reference sequence). For the CDR3, the DNA is TGTGCCAGCAGCCACACAGGGGACATGAACACTGAAGCTTTCTTT. Amino acids: CASSHTGDMNTEAFF.

This clonotype was detected only a few times. The J gene is TRBJ2-1, the V gene TRBV20-1, with 11 positions matching TRBD2. Losses at the gene ends were 2 bases for V and 0 bases for J; bases not matched to a gene: 3. The CDR3 spans 16 residues. Per germline, CDR1 DFQATT and CDR2 SNEGSKA (reference sequence). CDR3 coding DNA: TGCAGTGCTAGAAATAGCGGGGGGGGCTCCTACAATGAGCAGTTCTTC. As protein: CSARNSGGGSYNEQFF.

V and J are TRBV28 and TRBJ1-4; D gene ambiguous. CDR3 length: 12 residues. V lost 6 bases, J lost 0 bases, and 2 bases lay in between. Germline values: CDR1 MDHEN, CDR2 SYDVKM. Written as DNA, the CDR3 is TGTGCCAGCAGGGCAACTAATGAAAAACTGTTTTTT. This translates into CASRATNEKLFF.

The chain uses TRBV6-5 and TRBJ1-4, with D perhaps TRBD1 (5 bases). The CDR3 loop spans 15 amino acids. Germline V gives CDR1 MNHEY, CDR2 SVGAGI. The germline V and J ends were trimmed by 2 bases and 5 bases, with 12 bases remaining between them. The CDR3: CASSYALGENEKLFF. The CDR3 bases are TGTGCCAGCAGTTACGCCTTGGGGGAAAATGAAAAACTGTTTTTT.

V gene TRBV7-9 combines with J gene TRBJ2-3, with 8 bases identical to TRBD2. V gave up 5 bases and J gave up 11 bases; unmatched junction bases: 21. This CDR3 has 17 residues. CDR1 and CDR2 from the germline V gene are SEHNR and FQNEAQ (reference sequence). The CDR3 coding sequence is TGTGCCAGCAGCCCCATCCTAACTAGCGGTCCCTTGGTGGGGCAGTATTTT. This gives the protein CASSPILTSGPLVGQYF.

About this clonotype itself: Since a much larger clone is just one base distant, this may be a read error. The CDR3 region is CASSTIAGGPGEKFF. CDR3 coding DNA: TGTGCCAGCAGTACTATAGCGGGGGGGCCGGGTGAGAAGTTCTTC. This chain connects TRBV12-3 or TRBV12-4 to TRBJ2-1, with 11 bases that match TRBD2. CDR3 length equals 15 residues.

This clonotype has a count of ten or more. The J gene is TRBJ1-5, the V gene TRBV6-2 or TRBV6-3, with 9 bases lining up with TRBD1. The germline V gene encodes CDR1 MNHEY and CDR2 SVGEGT. This CDR3 has 17 amino acids. Trimming took 0 bases from V and 1 from J; bases not matched to a gene: 4. CDR3 DNA: TGTGCCAGCAGTTACTCGATCGGGACAGGGAGCAATCAGCCCCAGCATTTT. It translates to CASSYSIGTGSNQPQHF.

In this sample, this clonotype turned up a few times. The chain uses TRBV7-3 and TRBJ2-1, with TRBD1 identical over 9 bases. CDR1 and CDR2 from the germline V gene are SGHTA and FQGTGA. Germline trimming cut 0 bases from V and 2 bases from J; bases unmatched to any gene: 5. This CDR3 is 17 amino acids long. Written as DNA, the CDR3 is TGTGCCAGCAGCTTAACGACAGGACAGGGGACCTACAATGAGCAGTTCTTC. Translated, it gives CASSLTTGQGTYNEQFF. Variable domain in full (rest from reference TRBV7-3 and TRBJ2-1): GAGVSQTPSNKVTEKGKYVELRCDPISGHTALYWYRQSLGQGPEFLIYFQGTGAADDSGLPNDRFFAVRPEGSVSTLKIQRTERGDSAVYLCASSLTTGQGTYNEQFFGPGTRLTVL.

The genes are TRBV9 and TRBJ1-6; 9 nucleotides match TRBD1. The trim removed 4 bases at V and 9 bases at J, leaving 14 bases unmatched. Germline V gene lookup returns CDR1 SGDLS and CDR2 YYNGEE. The CDR3 has 17 amino acids. The CDR3: CASSIKYRDRDLSPLHF. For the CDR3, the DNA is TGTGCCAGCAGCATAAAATACCGGGACAGGGATCTTTCACCCCTCCACTTT. Combining the CDR3 with reference TRBV9 and TRBJ1-6 gives the whole variable domain DSGVTQTPKHLITATGQRVTLRCSPRSGDLSVYWYQQSLDQGLQFLIQYYNGEERAKGNILERFSAQQFPDLHSELNLSSLELGDSALYFCASSIKYRDRDLSPLHFGNGTRLTVT.

The chain uses TRBV28 and TRBJ2-5, with D perhaps matching TRBD1 or TRBD2 (5 bases each). The CDR3 has 14 amino acids. Trimming removed 4 bases from V and 5 bases from J, with 14 bases in between. CDR1 is MDHEN, CDR2 SYDVKM, per germline. DNA for the CDR3: TGTGCCAGCAGTTCCGGGGCGAGTGGGGAGACCCAGTACTTC. It translates to CASSSGASGETQYF.

The chain is built from TRBV20-1 and TRBJ2-7; TRBD2 agrees at 10 bases. CDR3 length: 14 amino acids. Germline V lookup: CDR1 DFQATT, CDR2 SNEGSKA (reference sequence). After removal of 3 bases from V and 7 bases from J, the junction contained 9 bases not matched to a gene. CDR3 nucleotides: TGCAGTGCTAGGTTGAGCGGGGGGGCGGGGGAGCAGTACTTC. Amino acid sequence: CSARLSGGAGEQYF.